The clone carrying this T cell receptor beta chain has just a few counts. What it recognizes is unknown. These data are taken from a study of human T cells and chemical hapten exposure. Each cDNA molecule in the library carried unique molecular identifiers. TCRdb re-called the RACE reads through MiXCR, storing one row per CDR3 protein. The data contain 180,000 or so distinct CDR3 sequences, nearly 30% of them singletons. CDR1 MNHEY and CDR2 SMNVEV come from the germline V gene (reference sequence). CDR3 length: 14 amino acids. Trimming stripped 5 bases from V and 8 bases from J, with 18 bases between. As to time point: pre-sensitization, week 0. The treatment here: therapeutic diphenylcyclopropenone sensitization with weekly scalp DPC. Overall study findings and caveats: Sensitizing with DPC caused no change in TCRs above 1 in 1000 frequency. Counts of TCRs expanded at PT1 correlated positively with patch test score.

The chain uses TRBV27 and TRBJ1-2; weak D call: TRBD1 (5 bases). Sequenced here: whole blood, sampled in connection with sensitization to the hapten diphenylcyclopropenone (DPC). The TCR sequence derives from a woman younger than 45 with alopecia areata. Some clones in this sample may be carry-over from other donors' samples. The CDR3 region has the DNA TGTGCCAGCAGTGGGGCCCCTGGGTTCGGGGGCTACACCTTC. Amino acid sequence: CASSGAPGFGGYTF.